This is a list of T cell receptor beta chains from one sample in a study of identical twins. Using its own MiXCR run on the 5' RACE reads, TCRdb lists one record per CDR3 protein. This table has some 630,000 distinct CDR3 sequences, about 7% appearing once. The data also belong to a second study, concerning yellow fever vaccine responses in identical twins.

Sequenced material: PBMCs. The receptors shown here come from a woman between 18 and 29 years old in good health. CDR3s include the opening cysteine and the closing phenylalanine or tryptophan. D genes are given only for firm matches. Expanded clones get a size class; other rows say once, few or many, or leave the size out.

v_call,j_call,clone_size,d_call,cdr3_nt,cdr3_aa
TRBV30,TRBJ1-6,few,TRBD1,TGTGCCTGGAGTGTTTCCGGGACAGAGGGGAATTCACCCCTCCACTTT,CAWSVSGTEGNSPLHF
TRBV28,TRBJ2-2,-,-,TGTGCCAGCAGTTTTCCTACTGGGCTTGGCGGGGAGCTGTTTTTT,CASSFPTGLGGELFF
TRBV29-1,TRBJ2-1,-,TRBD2,TGCAGCGTCCCGACTAGCCAAAACAATGAGCAGTTCTTC,CSVPTSQNNEQFF
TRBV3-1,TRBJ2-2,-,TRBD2,TGTGCCAGCAGCCAAGTGTACGGGGGGGCCGGGGAGCTGTTTTTT,CASSQVYGGAGELFF
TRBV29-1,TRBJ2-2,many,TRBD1,TGCAGCGCCGGCCGTGACAGGGGGCGCATCACCGGGGAGCTGTTTTTT,CSAGRDRGRITGELFF
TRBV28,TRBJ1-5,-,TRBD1,TGTGCCAGCAGGCCTGGGACAGCTAATCAGCCCCAGCATTTT,CASRPGTANQPQHF
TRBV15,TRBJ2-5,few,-,TGTGCCACCAGCAGAGATCGGGGAAGCCTACGGTTGAGGTACTTC,CATSRDRGSLRLRYF
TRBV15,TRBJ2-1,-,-,TGTGCCACCAGCAGAGGCGGGACTGGCAAATACAATGAGCAGTTCTTC,CATSRGGTGKYNEQFF
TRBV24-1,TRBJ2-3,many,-,TGTGCCACCAGTTCGGTAGGACAGTCGGTGCGAGATACGCAGTATTTT,CATSSVGQSVRDTQYF
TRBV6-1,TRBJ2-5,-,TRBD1,TGTGCCAGCAGTCATACACAGGGGCAAGAGACCCAGTACTTC,CASSHTQGQETQYF
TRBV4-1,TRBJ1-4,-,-,TGCGCCAGCACCCGGGACGGGCAGGGAAGAGAAAAACTGTTTTTT,CASTRDGQGREKLFF
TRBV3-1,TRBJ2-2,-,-,TGTGCCAGCAGCCTGGAATCATTGGGACCCGGGGAGCTGTTTTTT,CASSLESLGPGELFF
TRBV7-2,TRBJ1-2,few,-,TGTGCCAGCCAACTATTGGTAGGGGCGCGTGGCTACACCTTC,CASQLLVGARGYTF
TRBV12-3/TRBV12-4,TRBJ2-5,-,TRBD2,TGTGCCAGCAGCCCCAGCGGGAGGGCCGGGGAGACCCAGTACTTC,CASSPSGRAGETQYF
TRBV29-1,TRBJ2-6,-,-,TGCAGCGTTGAAGATGATGGGGTGGAGGGGGCCAACGTCCTGACTTTC,CSVEDDGVEGANVLTF
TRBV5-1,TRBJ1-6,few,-,TGCGCCAGCAGCCTGGAGGGGAAGAATTCACCCCTCCACTTT,CASSLEGKNSPLHF
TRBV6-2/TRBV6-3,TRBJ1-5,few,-,TGTGCCAGCATCGGCAGGGGCAATCAGCCCCAGCATTTT,CASIGRGNQPQHF
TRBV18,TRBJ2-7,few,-,TGTGCCAGCTCACCACCCGTTGGTAGCAAATACGAGCAGTACTTC,CASSPPVGSKYEQYF